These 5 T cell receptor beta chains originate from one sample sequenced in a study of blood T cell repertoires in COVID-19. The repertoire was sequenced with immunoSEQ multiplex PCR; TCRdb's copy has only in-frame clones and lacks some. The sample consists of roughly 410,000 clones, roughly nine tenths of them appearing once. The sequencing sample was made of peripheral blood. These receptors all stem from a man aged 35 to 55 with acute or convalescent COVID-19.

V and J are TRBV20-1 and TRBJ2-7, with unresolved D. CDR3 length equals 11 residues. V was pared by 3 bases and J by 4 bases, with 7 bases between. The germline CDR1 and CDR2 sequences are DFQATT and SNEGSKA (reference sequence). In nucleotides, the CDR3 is TGCAGTGCTAGGACTCCTTACGAGCAGTACTTC. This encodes CSARTPYEQYF.

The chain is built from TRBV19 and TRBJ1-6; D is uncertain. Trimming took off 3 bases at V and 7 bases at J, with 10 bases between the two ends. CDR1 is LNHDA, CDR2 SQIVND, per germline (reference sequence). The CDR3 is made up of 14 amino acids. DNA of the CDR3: TGTGCCAGTAGTATGGGAGGGAGGAATTCACCCCTCCACTTT. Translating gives CASSMGGRNSPLHF.

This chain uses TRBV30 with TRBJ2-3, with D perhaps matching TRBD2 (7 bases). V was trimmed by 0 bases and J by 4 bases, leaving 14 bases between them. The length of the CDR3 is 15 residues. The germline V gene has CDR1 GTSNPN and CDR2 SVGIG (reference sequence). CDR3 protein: CAWSVLGGGADTQYF. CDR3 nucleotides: TGTGCCTGGAGTGTACTAGGGGGAGGGGCAGATACGCAGTATTTT.

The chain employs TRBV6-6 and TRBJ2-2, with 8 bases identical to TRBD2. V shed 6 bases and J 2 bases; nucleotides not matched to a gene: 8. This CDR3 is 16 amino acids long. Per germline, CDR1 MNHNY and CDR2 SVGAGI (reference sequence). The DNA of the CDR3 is TGTGCCAGCAGCTTCGGGGGGGCTTTAAACACCGGGGAGCTGTTTTTT. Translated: CASSFGGALNTGELFF.

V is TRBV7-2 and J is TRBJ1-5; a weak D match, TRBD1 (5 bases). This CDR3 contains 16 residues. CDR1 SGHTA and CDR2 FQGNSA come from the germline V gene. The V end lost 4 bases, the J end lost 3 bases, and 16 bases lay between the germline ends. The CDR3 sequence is CASSSQRGPFNQPQHF. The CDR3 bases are TGTGCCAGCAGCTCACAGCGGGGCCCCTTCAATCAGCCCCAGCATTTT.